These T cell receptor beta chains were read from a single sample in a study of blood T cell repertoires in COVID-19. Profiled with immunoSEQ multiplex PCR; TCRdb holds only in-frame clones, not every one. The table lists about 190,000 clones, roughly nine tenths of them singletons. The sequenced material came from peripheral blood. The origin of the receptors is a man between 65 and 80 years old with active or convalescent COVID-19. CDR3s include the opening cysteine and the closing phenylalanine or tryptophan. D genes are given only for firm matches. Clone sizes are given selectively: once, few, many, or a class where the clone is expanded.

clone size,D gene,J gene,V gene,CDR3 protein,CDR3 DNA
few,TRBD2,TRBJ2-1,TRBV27,CASSPGGGYGNEQFF,TGTGCCAGCTCCCCGGGAGGGGGTTACGGCAATGAGCAGTTCTTC
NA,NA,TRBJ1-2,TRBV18,CASSPGSTNYGYTF,TGTGCCAGCTCACCAGGCAGTACTAACTATGGCTACACCTTC
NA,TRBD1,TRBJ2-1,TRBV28,CASSPTYARTGGALHEQFF,TGTGCCAGCAGTCCCACCTATGCGAGGACAGGGGGCGCTTTGCATGAGCAGTTCTTC
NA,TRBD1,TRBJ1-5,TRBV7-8,CASRGDRANQPQHF,TGTGCCAGCAGAGGGGACAGGGCTAATCAGCCCCAGCATTTT
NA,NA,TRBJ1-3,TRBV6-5,CASTLDWSSGNTIYF,TGTGCCAGCACCCTCGACTGGAGCTCTGGAAACACCATATATTTT
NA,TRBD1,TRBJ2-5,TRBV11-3,CASSPGDRKETQYF,TGTGCCAGCAGCCCGGGGGACAGGAAAGAGACCCAGTACTTC
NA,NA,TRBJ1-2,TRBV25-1,CATSRSGEFESYTF,TGTGCCACCTCGAGGTCAGGGGAGTTTGAAAGCTACACCTTC
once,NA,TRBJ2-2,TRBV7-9,CASSLTGGISTGELFF,TGTGCCAGCAGCTTAACAGGAGGGATTAGTACCGGGGAGCTGTTTTTT
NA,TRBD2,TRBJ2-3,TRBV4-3,CASSQEGLAGATDTQYF,TGCGCCAGCAGCCAAGAGGGACTAGCGGGGGCCACAGATACGCAGTATTTT
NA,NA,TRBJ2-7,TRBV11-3,CASSPEGGKGEQYF,TGTGCCAGCAGCCCAGAAGGGGGTAAAGGAGAGCAGTACTTC
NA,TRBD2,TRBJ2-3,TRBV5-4,CASSLVLADTDTQYF,TGTGCCAGCAGCTTGGTCCTAGCGGACACAGATACGCAGTATTTT
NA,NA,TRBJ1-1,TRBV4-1,CASSSGLRRGIVSEAFF,TGCGCCAGCAGCTCCGGTCTCCGAAGGGGGATCGTCTCTGAAGCTTTCTTT
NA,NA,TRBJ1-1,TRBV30,CAWSVQGFGTEAFF,TGTGCCTGGAGTGTTCAGGGGTTCGGCACTGAAGCTTTCTTT
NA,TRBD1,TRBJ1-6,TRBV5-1,CASSSMTGNNSPLHF,TGCGCCAGCAGCTCGATGACAGGGAATAATTCACCCCTCCACTTT
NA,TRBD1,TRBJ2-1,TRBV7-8,CASSYRGNEQFF,TGTGCCAGCAGCTACAGGGGCAATGAGCAGTTCTTC